A single count supports the clone carrying this T cell receptor beta chain. The antigen is unknown. Measured with immunoSEQ multiplex PCR; TCRdb has only the in-frame clones, and not every one. The sample shows roughly 2,500,000 clones, 80% to 95% of them seen only once. This CDR3 contains 17 residues. Per germline, CDR1 SGHNT and CDR2 YENEEA. V shed 2 bases and J shed 0 bases, with 14 bases lying between them. Naive CD45RA+ and memory CD45RA-negative subsets were split from CD4+ cells. The data are from a study of shared clonotypes between healthy human individuals. For the study at large: Three plates each covered CD4 naive and memory; CD8 naive two, CD8 memory one. Findings and caveats of the study: Approximately 5.3% was the fraction of naive CD4 clonotypes found shared across four donors. Naive subsets usually exceeded memory subsets in estimated richness.

This receptor was identified in a man younger than 30 in good health. Some clones in this sample may be carry-over from other donors' samples. The chain is built from TRBV11-3 and TRBJ2-4; no clear D. Sequencing was done on a sample of naive CD4+ T cells from PBMCs. The subset: CD45RA+ positively selected. The DNA for the CDR3 is TGTGCCAGCAGCTTAAGAGGACCCGACCTAGCCAAAAACATTCAGTACTTC. Translated, it gives CASSLRGPDLAKNIQYF.